This T cell receptor beta chain comes out of a study of T cell responses to AZD1222 COVID-19 vaccine. Broader study findings: Among AZD1222 vaccinees, only six were seropositive at baseline. Mostly white British, mostly female donors; authors suggested clonal diversity may be underestimated. Repertoires were sampled only after the peak T cell response. Regions 160-218 and 743-854 held dominance among vaccine-associated CD4 TCRs, which spanned spike.

Concerning this clone: The antigen is not known.

Unmatched junction bases numbered 4, after V lost 4 bases and J lost 3 bases. This CDR3 has 15 amino acids. Germline CDR1 and CDR2: MGHRA and YSYEKL. Generated by immunoSEQ multiplex PCR, the TCRdb table keeps only in-frame clones and is missing some. This table has fewer than 150,000 clones, around 90% appearing once. The V gene is TRBV4-1, the J gene TRBJ1-5, with 9 bases lining up with TRBD1. The receptor was derived from an adult who received the AZD1222 COVID-19 vaccine. The sequencing used peripheral blood, collected 28 days after the second AZD1222 dose. The CDR3 loop is CASSLDRGANQPQHF. In DNA form, the CDR3 reads TGCGCCAGCAGCCTGGACAGGGGTGCCAATCAGCCCCAGCATTTT.